Here is one T cell receptor beta chain with its context. This clonotype has only a few counts. Its antigen is still unknown. One base away there is no much larger clone; base qualities are not given. 500 ng RNA was reverse transcribed with SuperScript III using primers against the alpha and beta constant regions. Alpha and beta chain libraries were generated separately via chain-specific third strand synthesis with multiplexing indices. The protocol used a single primer pair to amplify all rearrangements within a chain, which avoided primer bias, and attached molecular barcodes to each cDNA molecule. Purified cDNA was ligated with T4 RNA Ligase 1 onto a 5' RACE adapter bearing a random hexamer and the SP2 sequencing primer site. The authors primed second strand synthesis from the SP2 site with Phusion polymerase and used slow temperature ramps to favor optimal annealing. Two random hexamer sequences, both added before amplification and joined together, made up the 12-nucleotide barcode of each molecule. A brief initial PCR introduced P5 and P7 adapter elements together with a second index, and a roughly 23-cycle amplification PCR using P5s and P7 primers was subsequently performed. A total of about 25 PCR cycles were applied to the libraries, which were quantified on a Qubit, sized on a Bioanalyzer, and diluted to about 3.8 nM. Sequencing of the normalized libraries was done on an Illumina MiSeq using 2 x 250 paired-end kits. Into approximately 10 ul Tris-Cl, the reverse transcription reactions were eluted following cleanup on MinElute columns. Adapter ligations were incubated for 20 to 25 hours at 16 degrees C and subsequently purified with AMPure XP beads at a 1:1 ratio. The paper's data handling went like this. Demultiplexed FASTQ files were processed with a modified Decombinator by which V, J, insert and barcode information was output. Sequences that shared a barcode but differed from the dominant sequence were treated as errors and discarded, and barcodes were clustered at Levenshtein distance 3 and counted to estimate the original cDNA molecules. The R packages ineq, vegan, igraph and RCytoscape were used for downstream analyses, together with IMGT nomenclature and CDR3 definitions. To avoid skew from clonal expansion, each TCR was counted once, and V gene usage was computed over distinct sequences. Unique CDR3 amino acid sequences within a donor were connected in similarity networks whenever two sequences differed by a single Levenshtein edit. The authors compiled published HIV-specific CDR3s (roughly 100 alpha, several hundred beta) and CMV-specific CDR3s (about 14 alpha, fewer than 300 beta) and searched for them in the repertoires. Random subsampling to size-matched repertoires showed patients' decreased diversity was not caused by their lower sequence numbers. The public reads were run again by TCRdb, first through fastp at Q25 and then through MiXCR, and only productive beta chains were kept. Merged by CDR3 protein, the rows form single entries marked with the most common genes and DNA. TCRdb's processing, not the study's, gives the V and J calls here. Here the sample has roughly 10,000 distinct CDR3 sequences; just over 8% occur a single time. Of the sample, more than 5% is held by the ten largest clones.

This entry belongs to a study of HIV-infected patients and healthy controls (dated by TCRdb to between 2013 and 2015). The study in broad terms: The question the study tested was whether immune perturbation and reconstitution could be captured by deep TCR repertoire sequencing of small blood samples from HIV patients.

Findings and caveats that apply to the study as a whole: MAIT cell alpha-chain CDR3s were found at high frequency in healthy controls but were severely depleted in HIV+ repertoires. Significantly higher mean Gini indices were seen in HIV-infected repertoires than in controls, possibly reflecting oligoclonality. Compared with untreated HIV+ repertoires, healthy control repertoires had roughly threefold more distinct CDR3s and a higher Shannon diversity. Both the Jaccard index and the count of highly shared sequences showed that healthy controls shared more CDR3s between individuals than HIV+ patients did. The observed differences in diversity were not explained by the slight differences in age and sex profiles between the study cohorts. The use of whole blood limited sequencing depth and precluded separation of the dynamics of distinct T-cell subpopulations. Donor HLA types were not determined in the study. Eight alpha and eight beta V genes showed significantly different mean usage between HIV-infected patients and controls. During therapy, a significant decrease in frequency was seen for HIV-associated CDR3s, whereas no significant change was found for CMV-associated CDR3s, although most of them became more frequent. The pairing of alpha and beta chains was not determined in the samples. The apparent post-therapy recovery of the Gini index in HIV-infected patients was not reproduced in size-matched repertoire data. Unequal numbers of distinct sequences between patients and controls complicated comparisons, and size-matching overweighted rare events from HIV-infected data. A major limit on how widely the findings apply, in the view of the authors, was that only sixteen HIV-infected individuals were processed.

Since whole blood was used without any cell fractionation, the repertoire reflected all peripheral T cells in unsorted form. Roughly eleven uninfected healthy donors were sampled as controls, a few of whom were sampled twice about three months apart. For RNA extraction, an approximately 2.5 ml sample of peripheral blood was drawn into Tempus tubes. Residual genomic DNA was removed with the TURBO-DNase kit and globin mRNA was depleted with GLOBINclear. Unmatched junction bases come to 4, with V trimmed by 0 bases and J by 7 bases. From the cysteine up to the phenylalanine, the CDR3 has a length of 15 residues. The read is trimmed to its CDR3 DNA, 45 bases read in frame from base 1. The germline V gene supplies CDR1 MNHEY and CDR2 SVGAGI.

In this chain, TRBV6-5 is recombined with TRBJ2-2; a stretch of 8 junction bases matches TRBD1. The sequenced material came from blood. The sequence was collected from an adult in good health. This receptor carries the CDR3 CASSYSAGGHGELFF. The base sequence is TGTGCCAGCAGTTACTCCGCAGGGGGCCACGGGGAGCTGTTTTTT.